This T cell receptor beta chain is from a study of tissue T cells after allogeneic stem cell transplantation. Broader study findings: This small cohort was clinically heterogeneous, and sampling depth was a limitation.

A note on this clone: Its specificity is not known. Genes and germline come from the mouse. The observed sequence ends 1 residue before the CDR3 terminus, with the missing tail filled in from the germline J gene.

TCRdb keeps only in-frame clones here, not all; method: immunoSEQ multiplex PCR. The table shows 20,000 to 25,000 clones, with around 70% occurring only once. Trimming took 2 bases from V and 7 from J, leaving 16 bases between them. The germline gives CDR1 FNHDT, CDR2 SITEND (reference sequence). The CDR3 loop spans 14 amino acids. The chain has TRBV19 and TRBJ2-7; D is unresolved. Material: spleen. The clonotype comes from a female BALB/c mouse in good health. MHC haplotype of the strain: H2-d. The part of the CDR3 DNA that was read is TGTGCCAGCAGTATTGGTGGTAAGGGAGGCGAACAGTAC. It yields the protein CASSIGGKGGEQY. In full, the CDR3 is CASSIGGKGGEQYF.